This is a list of T cell receptor beta chains from one sample in a study of T cell changes during pregnancy in multiple sclerosis. Profiled with immunoSEQ multiplex PCR; TCRdb holds only in-frame clones, not every one. The table has 90,000 to 120,000 clones, roughly 92% seen once. The sample here was peripheral blood, taken in the third trimester of pregnancy. These receptors came from a female donor in good health, enrolled as a control in a pregnancy study. Both conserved end residues are part of each CDR3. A D gene is named only where the DNA matches it firmly.

TRBV9	TRBJ1-3	TRBD1	TGTGCCAGCAGCCCTTCCCCGGGACAGGCTCCAACCAAACGAAACACCATATATTTT	CASSPSPGQAPTKRNTIYF
TRBV11-1	TRBJ2-1	.	TGTGCCAGCAGCCGTCTCGGGACATCCGTGGAGTTCTTC	CASSRLGTSVEFF
TRBV20-1	TRBJ1-1	.	TGCAGTGCAGCTATAATCCCTGAAGCTTTCTTT	CSAAIIPEAFF
TRBV6-1	TRBJ2-4	TRBD1	TGTGCCAGCAGTGAAGCACCCCGGACAGGGGAGGACATTCAGTACTTC	CASSEAPRTGEDIQYF
TRBV7-3	TRBJ1-1	.	TGTGCCAGCAGCTTAGGGGGCGAGAACTCTGAAGCTTTCTTT	CASSLGGENSEAFF
TRBV5-6	TRBJ2-3	.	TGTGCCAGCAGCGGGACGGGGGCAGATACGCAGTATTTT	CASSGTGADTQYF
TRBV7-9	TRBJ1-5	.	TGTGCCAGCAGCTTAGGAGAGTTCCTCAATCAGCCCCAGCATTTT	CASSLGEFLNQPQHF
TRBV7-2	TRBJ1-1	.	TGTGCCAGCAGCTTAGTCCAGGGGAACACTGAAGCTTTCTTT	CASSLVQGNTEAFF
TRBV29-1	TRBJ1-2	TRBD1	TGCAGCGTACCTACAGGGGTCTATGGCTACACCTTC	CSVPTGVYGYTF
TRBV10-2	TRBJ2-7	TRBD1	TGCGCCAGCAGTGAATCCGGGACAGTAATCTACGAGCAGTACTTC	CASSESGTVIYEQYF
TRBV7-8	TRBJ1-5	TRBD1	TGTGCCAGCAGCCCCTCTCGACAGGGAATAGATAGCAATCAGCCCCAGCATTTT	CASSPSRQGIDSNQPQHF
TRBV29-1	TRBJ1-2	TRBD1	TGCAGCGCCCCTTCTTTGACAGGGGATGGCTACACCTTC	CSAPSLTGDGYTF
TRBV9	TRBJ1-1	.	TGTGCCAGCAGCGTAGGTTATGCGCGAACCATGAACACTGAAGCTTTCTTT	CASSVGYARTMNTEAFF